The 18 T cell receptor beta chains in this list originate from one sample, sequenced in a study of tissue T cells after allogeneic stem cell transplantation. The time point here: mouse harvest day 7 after allogeneic transplant. Each mouse received 10^7 T-cell-depleted marrow cells plus 10^6 splenic CD5+ T cells by tail vein. Method: immunoSEQ multiplex PCR; TCRdb's copy keeps in-frame clones and lacks some. Among about 6,700 clones listed, roughly half were seen once. Source material: gut tissue. The receptors stem from a female BALB/c mouse given C57BL/6 T cells with graft-versus-host disease after an allogeneic hematopoietic cell transplant.

Regarding this clone: Mouse gene names apply. With the read ending 1 residue before the CDR3 end, the germline J gene is used to fill in that end. V is TRBV1 and J is TRBJ1-5, with 7 bases aligning to TRBD1. This CDR3 contains 15 residues. With V trimmed by 3 bases and J by 3 bases, 5 bases remained unmatched. Germline CDR1 is NSQYPW and CDR2 is LRSPGD (reference sequence). CDR3 sequence reads: CTCSAHRGGNQAPLF. The CDR3 DNA, read in part, is TGCACCTGCAGTGCGCACAGGGGAGGCAACCAGGCTCCGCTT.

Concerning this clone itself: The gene symbols are mouse symbols. The CDR3 is CASSPGDLNERLFF. The covered CDR3 bases are TGTGCCAGCAGTCCAGGGGATCTCAACGAAAGATTATTT. This sequence joins TRBV26 and TRBJ1-4; tentative D call: TRBD1 (6 bases). The read halts 1 residue ahead of the CDR3 end, with the missing end drawn from the germline J gene. Germline values: CDR1 KGHPV, CDR2 FQNQEV (reference sequence). V lost 4 bases, J lost 4 bases, and 10 bases lay in between. The CDR3 length is 14 residues.

Judged by abundance, this clone is large. The gene symbols are mouse symbols. The read is 1 residue too short to cover the CDR3 end, so that end is filled in from the germline J gene. V gene TRBV16 combines with J gene TRBJ1-3; weak D call: TRBD1 (5 bases). V was cut by 5 bases and J by 0 bases, with 8 bases left in between. Germline V gives CDR1 SGHSA, CDR2 FRNQAP. There are 14 residues in the CDR3. CDR3: CASSPTDSGNTLYF. The part of the CDR3 DNA that was read is TGTGCAAGCAGCCCGACAGATTCTGGAAATACGCTCTAT.

Concerning this clone itself: Any gene name here is a mouse gene name. The read finishes 1 residue shy of the CDR3 end, and the germline J gene is used to complete it. This rearrangement joins TRBV12-2 to TRBJ2-5, with D perhaps TRBD1 (6 bases). The CDR3 length is 14 residues. The V gene lost 0 bases and the J gene lost 3 bases, with 9 bases spanning the gap. Germline CDR1 is SGHLS and CDR2 is HYDKME. CDR3 residues: CASSLPGQQDTQYF. The CDR3 DNA, read in part, is TGTGCCAGCTCTCTCCCGGGACAACAAGACACCCAGTAC.

This clone was recorded a few times. Gene names follow the mouse nomenclature. The DNA ends 1 residue before the CDR3 does, and the rest of the CDR3 is filled in from the germline J gene. The chain combines TRBV13-3 with TRBJ2-7; D is undetermined. This CDR3 region has 11 residues. The V end lost 0 bases, the J end lost 7 bases, and 5 bases lay between the germline ends. The germline V gene encodes CDR1 NNHDY and CDR2 SYVADS. The CDR3 bases that were read are TGTGCCAGCAGTGATGCTTGGGAACAGTAC. Amino acid sequence: CASSDAWEQY. The complete CDR3 sequence is CASSDAWEQYF.

In the case of this clone: Genes and germline come from the mouse. The CDR3 end falls 1 residue outside the read, so it is completed with the germline J gene. The chain links TRBV26 to TRBJ1-2; TRBD1 agrees at 8 bases. This CDR3 has 14 amino acids. Germline values: CDR1 KGHPV, CDR2 FQNQEV (reference sequence). J lost 2 bases, V lost 2 bases, and 1 base had no gene match. The part of the CDR3 DNA that was read is TGTGCCAGCAGTCTGGCAGGGGGCAACTCCGACTACACC. Amino acid sequence: CASSLAGGNSDYT. The entire CDR3 protein is CASSLAGGNSDYTF.

With regard to this clone: Genes and germline are mouse. The CDR3 extends 1 residue past the end of the read, so its final part is completed from the germline J gene. The chain combines TRBV5 with TRBJ2-7; D not resolved. V lost 1 base to trimming and J lost 5 bases, with 6 bases between them. CDR1 and CDR2 from the germline V gene are LGHNA and YNLKQL (reference sequence). The CDR3 is 12 amino acids. The CDR3 loop is CASSQGGNEQYF. CDR3 DNA, as far as it was read: TGTGCCAGCAGCCAAGGAGGGAATGAACAGTAC.

A note on this clone: Any gene name here is a mouse gene name. With the read ending 1 residue before the CDR3 end, the germline J gene is used to fill in that end. The V and J genes are TRBV26 and TRBJ1-6, with a weak D call TRBD1 (6 bases). TRBJ1-6 belongs to the ORF category, with a function that is uncertain. V shed 4 bases and J shed 0 bases, with 7 bases lying between them. The germline gives CDR1 KGHPV, CDR2 FQNQEV (reference sequence). CDR3 length: 15 residues. The part of the CDR3 DNA that was read is TGTGCCAGCAGTCGGACAGATTCCTATAATTCGCCCCTCTAC. The encoded protein is CASSRTDSYNSPLY. The full-length CDR3 reads as CASSRTDSYNSPLYF.

With respect to this clone: Gene names and germline match the mouse. The CDR3 extends 1 residue past the end of the read, so its final part is completed from the germline J gene. The chain is built from TRBV5 and TRBJ2-5, with TRBD2 identical over 10 bases. The CDR3 runs to 15 residues. Trimming removed 2 bases from V and 3 bases from J; junction bases left unmatched: 2. Germline assignment: CDR1 LGHNA and CDR2 YNLKQL (reference sequence). The CDR3 sequence is CASSQRTGGQDTQYF. The sequenced part of the CDR3 DNA is TGTGCCAGCAGCCAAAGGACTGGGGGTCAAGACACCCAGTAC.

Turning to this clone: The gene symbols are mouse symbols. Read sequence stops 1 residue before the CDR3 end, and the germline J gene provides the missing end. This rearrangement joins TRBV26 to TRBJ2-3; the D is unclear. CDR3 length: 13 residues. V lost 4 bases to trimming and J lost 1 base, with 6 bases between them. Germline lookup yields CDR1 KGHPV and CDR2 FQNQEV (reference sequence). The part of the CDR3 DNA that was read is TGTGCCAGCAGTCCGCCGGGTGCAGAAACGCTGTAT. Protein sequence: CASSPPGAETLY. The CDR3 as a whole reads CASSPPGAETLYF.

Concerning this clone itself: Each gene name is a mouse one. The DNA ends 1 residue before the CDR3 does, and the rest of the CDR3 is filled in from the germline J gene. The rearrangement uses TRBV23 and TRBJ2-5; the table's D gene call, TRBD1, was not cross checked with the DNA. The CDR3 contains 15 residues. CDR1 and CDR2 (germline): KGHTA, FQNQQP. The CDR3 loop reads CSSSQEGQGQDTQYF. CDR3 DNA, as far as it was read: TGCTCCAGCAGTCAAGAAGGACAGGGTCAAGACACCCAGTAC.

Turning to this clone: The germline and genes are mouse ones. The CDR3 is cut off 1 residue early in the read; its end comes from the germline J gene. J is TRBJ1-1 and V is TRBV1; tentative D call: TRBD1 (5 bases). V was trimmed by 3 bases and J by 1 base, leaving 9 bases between them. CDR1 NSQYPW and CDR2 LRSPGD come from the germline V gene (reference sequence). This CDR3 is built from 14 residues. The sequenced CDR3 bases are TGCACCTGCAGTGCGGGGCAGGGGAACACAGAAGTCTTC. Residues: CTCSAGQGNTEVF. The complete CDR3 sequence is CTCSAGQGNTEVFF.

This clone showed up just a few times. Mouse germline and gene names are used. The CDR3 end lies 1 residue beyond the end of the read and is filled in from the germline J gene. The V gene is TRBV15, the J gene TRBJ2-5, with TRBD1 matching over 7 bases. The ends lost 1 base at V and 3 bases at J; junction bases unmatched: 1. From germline, CDR1 is SGHND and CDR2 FRSKSL. This CDR3 contains 14 residues. The DNA read from the CDR3 is TGTGCCAGCAGTTTAGGGGACAGACAAGACACCCAGTAC. Amino acid sequence: CASSLGDRQDTQY. In full, the CDR3 is CASSLGDRQDTQYF.

Concerning this clone itself: The gene names here belong to mouse. The CDR3 end lies 1 residue beyond the end of the read and is filled in from the germline J gene. V and J are TRBV31 and TRBJ2-5; 9 bases align to TRBD2. The germline V gene has CDR1 GKSSPN and CDR2 SITVG. J gave up 2 bases and V 0 bases, and 6 bases lay outside the gene matches. The CDR3 runs 16 residues. The CDR3 is CAWSLIQDWGQDTQYF. Incomplete CDR3 DNA: TGTGCCTGGAGTCTAATCCAGGACTGGGGCCAAGACACCCAGTAC.

About this clone itself: Mouse gene names and germline throughout. The read ends 1 residue shy of where the CDR3 ends; the end is completed using the germline J gene. The chain links TRBV31 to TRBJ2-7; 12 bases agree with TRBD2. Trimming cost V 0 bases and J 2 bases; bases outside gene matches: 2. CDR1 is GKSSPN, CDR2 SITVG, per germline. The CDR3 extends over 15 amino acids. CDR3 bases read: TGTGCCTGGAGTCTAGGGACTGGGGGGCCCTATGAACAGTAC. Amino acid sequence: CAWSLGTGGPYEQY. The full CDR3 protein reads CAWSLGTGGPYEQYF.

Concerning this clone: The germline and genes are mouse ones. Coverage ceases 1 residue before the CDR3 finishes, and the germline J gene fills in the end. The chain recombines TRBV26 with TRBJ2-3; D gene uncertain. V lost 3 bases and J 2 bases, leaving 3 bases between the germline ends. Germline values: CDR1 KGHPV, CDR2 FQNQEV (reference sequence). The CDR3 has 12 residues. CDR3 amino acids: CASSLYAETLYF. The part of the CDR3 DNA that was read is TGTGCCAGCAGTCTCTATGCAGAAACGCTGTAT.

A remark on this clone: The genes and germline here are from mouse. The read halts 1 residue ahead of the CDR3 end, with the missing end drawn from the germline J gene. The rearrangement joins TRBV3 to TRBJ2-1; 7 nucleotides match TRBD2. Germline-derived CDR1 and CDR2 are SNHLY and FYNGKV (reference sequence). CDR3 length: 15 residues. The V gene end was trimmed by 4 bases and the J gene end by 4 bases; junction bases not matched to a gene: 7. The DNA read from the CDR3 is TGTGCCAGCAGCTCCCTACTGGGGCCGTATGCTGAGCAGTTC. Translating gives CASSSLLGPYAEQF. The CDR3 in its entirety is CASSSLLGPYAEQFF.

Notes on this clone: Mouse gene names and germline throughout. The CDR3 end lies 1 residue beyond the end of the read and is filled in from the germline J gene. J is TRBJ2-4 and V is TRBV5, with D hard to call. Per germline, CDR1 LGHNA and CDR2 YNLKQL (reference sequence). The CDR3 runs 14 residues. V shed 3 bases and J shed 1 base, with 8 bases lying between them. The CDR3 loop reads CASSQLGGQNTLYF. CDR3 DNA, as far as it was read: TGTGCCAGCAGCCAGTTGGGAGGTCAAAACACCTTGTAC.